The 20 T cell receptor beta chains below were found in one sample sequenced in a study of T cell responses to AZD1222 COVID-19 vaccine. Assay used: immunoSEQ multiplex PCR; TCRdb lists only in-frame clones, some missing. This sample yields more than 150,000 clones, of which 70% to 90% are seen a single time; around 0.5% belongs to the top ten. The sequenced sample was peripheral blood, obtained on day 0 of AZD1222 vaccination. These receptors were taken from an adult in good health.

This clone has only one observation. The chain uses TRBV19 and TRBJ1-4; 9 bases match TRBD1. Germline V gene sequence: CDR1 LNHDA, CDR2 SQIVND (reference sequence). This CDR3 contains 14 residues. The V segment lost 6 bases and the J segment 8 bases; nucleotides outside the gene matches: 7. This chain's CDR3 is CASRGQGSEEKLFF. The CDR3 DNA reads as TGTGCCAGTAGAGGACAGGGGTCGGAGGAAAAACTGTTTTTT.

With respect to this clone: The same CDR3 arises from other DNA sequences in this sample as well. J is TRBJ1-2 and V is TRBV18; D not certain. The CDR3 length is 13 residues. CDR1 is KGHSH and CDR2 is LQKENI in the germline V gene. V dropped 6 bases and J dropped 2 bases, with 10 bases sitting between them. CDR3 amino acids: CASSPRENYGYTF. The CDR3 DNA reads TGTGCCAGCTCCCCAAGAGAGAACTATGGCTACACCTTC.

The chain couples TRBV12-3 or TRBV12-4 to TRBJ1-1, with 8 nucleotides matching TRBD1. The junction had 3 bases not matched to a gene; V was cut back by 5 bases and J by 4 bases. The CDR3 has 13 residues. Here the CDR3 reads CASSRTGSTEAFF. The CDR3, as DNA: TGTGCCAGCAGTCGGACAGGGAGCACTGAAGCTTTCTTT.

V is TRBV6-1 and J is TRBJ2-5, with 8 bases aligning to TRBD1. The CDR3 is 16 amino acids. Losses at the gene ends were 4 bases for V and 5 bases for J; bases not matched to a gene: 12. Germline lookup yields CDR1 MNHNS and CDR2 SASEGT. CDR3 region: CASSGGVTGVRETQYF. The CDR3 coding sequence is TGTGCCAGCAGTGGAGGGGTGACAGGGGTAAGGGAGACCCAGTACTTC.

This chain uses TRBV28 with TRBJ2-1; 8 bases are shared with TRBD2. CDR1 MDHEN and CDR2 SYDVKM come from the germline V gene. Germline trimming cut 7 bases from V and 5 bases from J; bases unmatched to any gene: 10. The CDR3 spans 15 residues. The CDR3 DNA follows: TGTGCCAGCATAAGCCAGCGGGGGAGAAACAATGAGCAGTTCTTC. Amino acid sequence: CASISQRGRNNEQFF.

The chain joins TRBV24-1 to TRBJ2-7; 10 bases line up with TRBD1. Unmatched junction bases numbered 0, after V lost 3 bases and J lost 2 bases. The germline V gene encodes CDR1 KGHDR and CDR2 SFDVKD. This CDR3 contains 14 residues. In nucleotides, the CDR3 is TGTGCCACCAGTGATGGGACAGGGGCCTACGAGCAGTACTTC. Translated: CATSDGTGAYEQYF.

The chain joins TRBV2 to TRBJ2-4, with D hard to call. CDR1 and CDR2 from the germline V gene are SNHLY and FYNNEI. This CDR3 has 13 amino acids. Trimming removed 6 bases from V and 4 bases from J, with 10 bases in between. The CDR3 DNA follows: TGTGCCAGCAGGGCAGCGTTAAAAAACATTCAGTACTTC. Encoded protein: CASRAALKNIQYF.

V and J are TRBV13 and TRBJ2-1, with D unresolved. V shed 1 base and J shed 5 bases, with 6 bases lying between them. This CDR3 is built from 13 residues. Germline V CDR1 and CDR2: PRHDT, FYEKMQ (reference sequence). CDR3 sequence (DNA): TGTGCCAGCAGCTTAGTTCGGGACAATGAGCAGTTCTTC. Protein sequence: CASSLVRDNEQFF.

The rearrangement uses TRBV10-1 and TRBJ2-3; D perhaps matches TRBD2 (5 bases). The CDR3 is 13 amino acids. Germline V gene sequence: CDR1 WNHNN, CDR2 SYGVQD (reference sequence). V lost 5 bases and J lost 4, with 10 bases in between. In DNA form, the CDR3 reads TGCGCCAGCAGTCGGGGATTGGCAGATACGCAGTATTTT. Protein sequence: CASSRGLADTQYF.

The rearrangement uses TRBV3-1 (or the pseudogene TRBV3-2) and TRBJ1-1; maybe TRBD1 (5 bases). V lost 4 bases and J lost 6, with 9 bases in between. The CDR3 consists of 12 residues. Germline CDR1 reads LGHDT; CDR2 reads YNNKEL (reference sequence). CDR3 nucleotides: TGTGCCAGCAGCCCCAGGGCCGCTGAAGCTTTCTTT. As protein: CASSPRAAEAFF.

The rearrangement joins TRBV6-5 to TRBJ2-1; no firm D call. V was shortened by 4 bases and J by 1 base, with 14 bases between the two germline ends. The length of the CDR3 is 16 residues. Germline V lookup: CDR1 MNHEY, CDR2 SVGAGI. In nucleotides, the CDR3 is TGTGCCAGCAGTTGGTTGGGTGTTGGGTCCTACAATGAGCAGTTCTTC. It translates to CASSWLGVGSYNEQFF.

The V and J genes are TRBV10-2 and TRBJ2-2, with D unresolved. The V gene lost 6 bases and the J gene lost 6 bases, with 5 bases spanning the gap. Per germline, CDR1 WSHSY and CDR2 SAAADI. This CDR3 contains 11 residues. The CDR3 region is CASRDPGELFF. In DNA form, the CDR3 reads TGCGCCAGCAGGGACCCCGGGGAGCTGTTTTTT.

The chain employs TRBV27 and TRBJ1-5; D is ambiguous. V lost 5 bases, J lost 0 bases, and 11 bases lay in between. The CDR3 runs to 15 residues. The V gene's germline CDR1 is MNHEY and CDR2 SMNVEV (reference sequence). In DNA, the CDR3 is TGTGCCAGCAGTCGAATCGGGGATAGCAATCAGCCCCAGCATTTT. It is translated as CASSRIGDSNQPQHF.

Concerning this clone itself: The sample has other DNA sequences that encode this CDR3 too. J is TRBJ1-5 and V is TRBV11-2; D gene ambiguous. V shed 5 bases and J shed 2 bases, with 10 bases lying between them. This CDR3 has 14 residues. CDR1 and CDR2 from the germline V gene are SGHAT and FQNNGV. The CDR3 sequence is CASSPDRGNQPQHF. The CDR3 nucleotides are TGTGCCAGCAGCCCGGACCGCGGCAATCAGCCCCAGCATTTT.

The chain couples TRBV29-1 to TRBJ2-2, with unresolved D. Trimming pared 7 bases from V and 0 bases from J, leaving 6 bases between. Germline V gives CDR1 SQVTM, CDR2 ANQGSEA. This CDR3 is 12 amino acids long. As DNA, the CDR3 is TGCAGCGGATCACCGAACACCGGGGAGCTGTTTTTT. This codes for CSGSPNTGELFF.

V is TRBV30 and J is TRBJ1-3; TRBD1 matches 7 bases. Germline CDR1 and CDR2: GTSNPN and SVGIG (reference sequence). J lost 3 bases, V lost 1 base, and 6 bases had no gene match. The CDR3 has 15 residues. CDR3 region: CAWSGEGALGNTIYF. In DNA, the CDR3 is TGTGCCTGGAGTGGAGAGGGGGCGCTTGGAAACACCATATATTTT.

The CDR3 spells CASSLLSSGSTDTQYF. The CDR3 coding sequence is TGTGCCAGCAGCTTGTTGTCTAGCGGGAGTACAGATACGCAGTATTTT. The chain combines TRBV5-4 with TRBJ2-3; TRBD2 matches 10 bases. Germline values: CDR1 SGHNT, CDR2 YYREEE (reference sequence). This CDR3 is built from 16 residues. V lost 1 base, J lost 3 bases, and 5 bases stayed unmatched.

The chain couples TRBV28 to TRBJ2-7; 7 positions match TRBD1. Germline assignment: CDR1 MDHEN and CDR2 SYDVKM. The CDR3 is 16 residues long. The trim removed 4 bases at V and 2 bases at J, leaving 11 bases unmatched. The DNA of the CDR3 is TGTGCCAGCAGTTCCCCCTCCGGGACAGAGACCTACGAGCAGTACTTC. It translates to CASSSPSGTETYEQYF.

V is TRBV6-1 and J is TRBJ1-3, with D perhaps matching TRBD1 (6 bases). Looked up from germline, CDR1 is MNHNS and CDR2 is SASEGT. The CDR3 covers 15 residues. V gave up 3 bases and J gave up 2 bases, with 11 bases separating them. CDR3 in amino acids: CASSEHTGTGNTIYF. The CDR3 nucleotides read TGTGCCAGCAGTGAGCATACAGGGACTGGAAACACCATATATTTT.

The J gene is TRBJ2-5, the V gene TRBV7-9, with D perhaps matching TRBD2 (5 bases). Deletions cut 5 bases from V and 5 bases from J, with 18 bases between. The CDR3 loop spans 15 amino acids. Germline loops: CDR1 SEHNR, CDR2 FQNEAQ (reference sequence). Written as DNA, the CDR3 is TGTGCCAGCAGCCCCGGACTGTCGTTGTGGGAGACCCAGTACTTC. Translated: CASSPGLSLWETQYF.